The 21 T cell receptor beta chains presented below share a single source sample, sequenced in a study of blood T cell repertoires in COVID-19. The table came from immunoSEQ multiplex PCR; TCRdb's copy has only in-frame clones and leaves some out. This table has approximately 150,000 clones, about 88% appearing once. Sequencing was done on a sample of peripheral blood. The receptors were sampled from a man aged 35-49 years with acute or convalescent COVID-19.

The V and J genes are TRBV12-5 and TRBJ2-3; D ambiguous. The CDR3 is 15 amino acids. V lost 1 base and J lost 5, with 13 bases in between. Germline CDR1 LGHNT, CDR2 FRNRAP. The CDR3 nucleotides are TGTGCTAGTGGTTTGGGAACCGGAGATAGAGATACGCAGTATTTT. Encoded protein: CASGLGTGDRDTQYF.

The CDR3 is CASSLIPQGQYEQYF. CDR3 in DNA: TGTGCCAGCAGCTTGATACCTCAGGGGCAATACGAGCAGTACTTC. This rearrangement joins TRBV5-5 to TRBJ2-7; D is possibly TRBD1 (6 bases). V lost 1 base and J 4 bases, leaving 15 bases between the germline ends. The CDR3 has 15 amino acids. Germline CDR1 reads SGHKS; CDR2 reads YYEKEE (reference sequence).

The V call is TRBV6-5, the J call TRBJ1-6; 9 nucleotides align to TRBD1. V gave up 6 bases and J gave up 7 bases; unmatched junction bases: 1. The CDR3 is 13 residues long. Looked up from germline, CDR1 is MNHEY and CDR2 is SVGAGI. This chain's CDR3 is CASSGQGNSPLHF. In DNA form, the CDR3 reads TGTGCCAGCAGCGGACAGGGGAATTCACCCCTCCACTTT.

The chain employs TRBV6-2 or TRBV6-3 and TRBJ1-3; no clear D. Looked up from germline, CDR1 is MNHEY and CDR2 is SVGEGT. V was trimmed by 2 bases and J by 2 bases, leaving 7 bases between them. This CDR3 is built from 14 residues. The CDR3 reads CASSYVGAGNTIYF. The CDR3, as DNA: TGTGCCAGCAGTTACGTCGGGGCTGGAAACACCATATATTTT.

The genes are TRBV5-1 and TRBJ2-7; D may be TRBD1 (6 bases). V gave up 1 base and J gave up 2 bases, with 13 bases separating them. The germline CDR1 and CDR2 sequences are SGHRS and YFSETQ. This CDR3 contains 15 residues. This chain's CDR3 is CASSLTGSPPYEQYF. The CDR3, as DNA: TGCGCCAGCAGCTTGACAGGGAGCCCTCCCTACGAGCAGTACTTC. The full variable domain, completed using reference TRBV5-1 and TRBJ2-7, is KAGVTQTPRYLIKTRGQQVTLSCSPISGHRSVSWYQQTPGQGLQFLFEYFSETQRNKGNFPGRFSGRQFSNSRSEMNVSTLELGDSALYLCASSLTGSPPYEQYFGPGTRLTVT.

CDR3 in amino acids: CASSYDRRINEQYF. The CDR3 region has the DNA TGTGCCAGCAGTTACGACAGACGGATAAACGAGCAGTACTTC. This chain links TRBV6-5 with TRBJ2-7; D possibly corresponds to TRBD1 (5 bases). Per germline, CDR1 MNHEY and CDR2 SVGAGI. This CDR3 is built from 14 residues. V was pared by 2 bases and J by 5 bases, with 13 bases between.

This clone was recorded only once. The chain employs TRBV5-1 and TRBJ1-2, with TRBD1 matching over 7 bases. Per the germline V gene, CDR1 is SGHRS and CDR2 is YFSETQ. V lost 5 bases, J lost 6 bases, and 7 bases stayed unmatched. This CDR3 is 13 amino acids long. CDR3 protein: CASRPGTANGYTF. The CDR3 bases are TGCGCCAGCAGGCCTGGGACAGCAAATGGCTACACCTTC.

With regard to this clone: The same CDR3 arises from other DNA sequences in this sample as well. Here the CDR3 reads CASSLTGNTEAFF. In DNA, the CDR3 is TGTGCCAGCAGCTTAACCGGGAACACTGAAGCTTTCTTT. The chain is built from TRBV2 and TRBJ1-1; no clear D gene. V lost 6 bases, J lost 1 base, and 9 bases lay in between. In germline, CDR1 is SNHLY, CDR2 FYNNEI. CDR3 length: 13 amino acids.

The V and J genes are TRBV2 and TRBJ1-6; D perhaps matches TRBD1 (5 bases). The CDR3 is 16 amino acids. Between the trimmed V and J ends, which lost 2 bases and 1 base, there was a span of 9 bases. Germline V gene sequence: CDR1 SNHLY, CDR2 FYNNEI. CDR3 sequence: CASSETGESYNSPLHF. The CDR3 DNA reads as TGTGCCAGCAGTGAAACGGGGGAGTCCTATAATTCACCCCTCCACTTT.

The chain carries TRBV4-2 and TRBJ2-1; TRBD1 is a possible D gene (5 bases). This CDR3 region has 14 residues. Trimming stripped 5 bases from V and 2 bases from J, with 10 bases between. Per germline, CDR1 LGHNA and CDR2 YNFKEQ. The CDR3 reads CASSSRQTYNEQFF. DNA for the CDR3: TGTGCCAGCAGCTCACGACAGACCTACAATGAGCAGTTCTTC.

V usage is TRBV19 and J usage is TRBJ1-1; possible D gene TRBD1, 6 bases. The CDR3 loop spans 14 amino acids. Trimming pared 5 bases from V and 4 bases from J, leaving 14 bases between. The germline V gene has CDR1 LNHDA and CDR2 SQIVND (reference sequence). The CDR3: CASSLTGVATEAFF. CDR3 coding DNA: TGTGCCAGTAGTCTGACAGGTGTAGCCACTGAAGCTTTCTTT.

V usage is TRBV5-4 and J usage is TRBJ2-1, with 9 bases matching TRBD1. The CDR3 contains 15 residues. The J segment lost 4 bases and the V segment lost 4 bases, leaving 6 bases of the junction unmatched. CDR1 is SGHNT, CDR2 YYREEE, per germline (reference sequence). CDR3 sequence: CASSPDRGTYNEQFF. CDR3 DNA sequence: TGTGCCAGCAGCCCGGACAGGGGAACTTACAATGAGCAGTTCTTC. The entire variable domain, with the rest obtained from reference TRBV5-4 and TRBJ2-1, is as follows: ETGVTQSPTHLIKTRGQQVTLRCSSQSGHNTVSWYQQALGQGPQFIFQYYREEENGRGNFPPRFSGLQFPNYSSELNVNALELDDSALYLCASSPDRGTYNEQFFGPGTRLTVL.

This chain links TRBV2 with TRBJ2-7; D unclear. This CDR3 has 13 residues. Germline loops: CDR1 SNHLY, CDR2 FYNNEI. The V gene lost 2 bases and the J gene lost 6 bases, with 11 bases spanning the gap. The CDR3, as DNA: TGTGCCAGCAGTGAAACCGGGTTCGGCGAGCAGTACTTC. It yields the protein CASSETGFGEQYF.

The CDR3 is CASSSSQGARAPLHF. CDR3 sequence (DNA): TGTGCCAGCAGTTCCTCACAGGGGGCGCGAGCACCCCTCCACTTT. This chain uses TRBV6-5 with TRBJ1-6; TRBD1 matches at 9 bases. This CDR3 region has 15 residues. The V gene end was trimmed by 4 bases and the J gene end by 11 bases; junction bases not matched to a gene: 9. Germline V gene lookup returns CDR1 MNHEY and CDR2 SVGAGI.

The gene calls are TRBV19 and TRBJ1-4; TRBD1 is a possible D gene (6 bases). The CDR3 covers 13 residues. The germline V gene encodes CDR1 LNHDA and CDR2 SQIVND (reference sequence). Trimming took 7 bases from V and 11 from J, leaving 17 bases between them. The CDR3 coding sequence is TGTGCCAGTACCCAGGGGCAATTCGGGAAACTGTTTTTT. Translating gives CASTQGQFGKLFF.

The J gene is TRBJ1-6, the V gene TRBV3-1 (or the pseudogene TRBV3-2); the D gene is possibly TRBD1 (6 bases). Trimming left V 3 bases short and J 6 bases short, with 12 bases between. The CDR3 runs 15 residues. Germline CDR1 reads LGHDT; CDR2 reads YNNKEL (reference sequence). CDR3 DNA sequence: TGTGCCAGCAGCCAGGGACATCGAGCTAATTCACCCCTCCACTTT. Translated: CASSQGHRANSPLHF.

The chain combines TRBV18 with TRBJ1-5, with a weak D call TRBD1 (6 bases). The germline V gene has CDR1 KGHSH and CDR2 LQKENI. The CDR3 extends over 17 amino acids. V gave up 3 bases and J gave up 3 bases, with 18 bases separating them. The CDR3 is CASSPPPRGGNNQPQHF. CDR3 nucleotides: TGTGCCAGCTCACCGCCCCCGAGGGGGGGGAACAATCAGCCCCAGCATTTT.

The chain links TRBV9 to TRBJ2-5; the match to TRBD2 covers 8 bases. CDR3 size: 14 residues. Germline CDR1 is SGDLS and CDR2 is YYNGEE. The ends lost 0 bases at V and 3 bases at J; junction bases unmatched: 1. CDR3 bases: TGTGCCAGCAGCGTAGTCGGGGGGGAAGAGACCCAGTACTTC. This gives the protein CASSVVGGEETQYF.

V usage is TRBV7-8 and J usage is TRBJ2-5; weak D call: TRBD2 (6 bases). Germline CDR1 reads SGHVS; CDR2 reads FQNEAQ. The CDR3 covers 17 residues. V was shortened by 7 bases and J by 4 bases, with 25 bases between the two germline ends. The CDR3 region has the DNA TGTGCCAGCACCACCCCCCCAGCGGGCCCCTCTGCAGAGACCCAGTACTTC. The encoded protein is CASTTPPAGPSAETQYF.

The V and J genes are TRBV10-3 and TRBJ2-5; 12 nucleotides agree with TRBD2. The germline gives CDR1 ENHRY, CDR2 SYGVKD. J lost 2 bases, V lost 8 bases, and 9 bases had no gene match. This CDR3 is built from 16 residues. Here the CDR3 reads CAIALGLAGPQETQYF. DNA for the CDR3: TGTGCCATCGCGCTTGGACTAGCGGGGCCACAAGAGACCCAGTACTTC.

J is TRBJ2-7 and V is TRBV29-1, with TRBD1 matching 9 bases. CDR3 length: 12 residues. The germline CDR1 and CDR2 sequences are SQVTM and ANQGSEA. Trimming cost V 7 bases and J 5 bases; bases outside gene matches: 6. CDR3 in amino acids: CSATGGDDEQYF. As DNA, the CDR3 is TGCAGCGCTACAGGGGGCGACGACGAGCAGTACTTC.